Listed below are T cell receptor delta chains from one sample, sequenced in a study of gamma-delta chains in newborns, infants, children. TCRdb re-identified clones in the reads via CATT. This sample carries 10,000 to 12,000 delta-chain clones, roughly 9% of them seen once, and the ten largest clones take roughly 9%. Sequencing was performed on blood. All receptors come from a child who was a newborn, infant or young child, either healthy, febrile or measles-vaccinated (not recorded which). Each CDR3 is given with its conserved first and last residue. D genes are given only for firm matches. The size entry is marked missing in some rows and otherwise reads once, few, many or a size class.

abundance	v_gene	d_gene	j_gene	CDR3nt	CDR3aa
few	TRAV29/DV5	TRDD3	TRDJ1	TGTGCAGCAAGGCCGTGGGGGGATAATGGGGAAAGGGCCGATAAACTCATCTTT	CAARPWGDNGERADKLIF
-	TRDV2	TRDD3	TRDJ3	TGTGCCTGTGACTACATACTGGGGGATACTACCCGACAGATGTTTTTC	CACDYILGDTTRQMFF
-	TRDV2	TRDD3	TRDJ1	TGTGCCTGTGACCGACTTTTACTGGGGGATACGGAGGGGACCGATAAACTCATCTTT	CACDRLLLGDTEGTDKLIF
-	TRDV1	-	TRDJ1	TGTGCTCTTGGGGAACTCCGGCCCCTCCACCAAATCAGGACGCGGGGAGACACGGGTTGGGGCACCGATAAACTCATCTTT	CALGELRPLHQIRTRGDTGWGTDKLIF
few	TRDV1	TRDD3	TRDJ1	TGTGCTCTTGGGGAAGGAATCCTACTGGGGGTCGACACCGATAAACTCATCTTT	CALGEGILLGVDTDKLIF
few	TRDV2	TRDD3	TRDJ2	TGTGCCTGTGACCCCGTACTGGGGGATGCTTTGACAGCACAACTCTTCTTT	CACDPVLGDALTAQLFF
-	TRDV2	TRDD3	TRDJ1	TGTGCCTGTGACGCCTTACTGGGGGATACGATCGGTAAACTCATCTTT	CACDALLGDTIGKLIF
-	TRDV2	-	TRDJ2	TGTGCCTGTGACACCCTGGGGATGGTGACAGCACAACTCTTCTTT	CACDTLGMVTAQLFF
few	TRDV2	-	TRDJ3	TGTGCCTGTGACGCCGTACTGAGCTCCTGGGACACCCGACAGATGTTTTTC	CACDAVLSSWDTRQMFF
-	TRDV2	-	TRDJ3	TGTGCCTGTGACACGGTGGTTACTGGGTCCTCCTCCTGGGACACCCGACAGATGTTTTTC	CACDTVVTGSSSWDTRQMFF
few	TRDV1	TRDD3	TRDJ1	TGTGCTCTTGGATCCCCGTTCCTACCGGCCCAAGGAGGGGGGATACATCCCACCGATAAACTCATCTTT	CALGSPFLPAQGGGIHPTDKLIF
-	TRDV2	TRDD3	TRDJ1	TGTGCCTGTGACACCGTTTCACTGGGGGATAGAAGTAAACTCATCTTT	CACDTVSLGDRSKLIF
-	TRDV1	TRDD2	TRDJ1	TGTGCTCTTGGGAATTTCCTACAGGACACCGATAAACTCATCTTT	CALGNFLQDTDKLIF
few	TRDV2	-	TRDJ3	TGTGCCTGTGACACCGCAGGGAGCTCCTGGGACACCCGACAGATGTTTTTC	CACDTAGSSWDTRQMFF
-	TRDV1	-	TRDJ1	TGTGCTCTTGGGGAACAATTGGCTTCCTACCGTCGATCCCCACTGGGGGACACCGATAAACTCATCTTT	CALGEQLASYRRSPLGDTDKLIF
few	TRDV3	-	TRDJ1	TGTGCCTTTAGCTGGCCCCCCCTTCCTGGGGGTACGGGTGATAAACTCATCTTT	CAFSWPPLPGGTGDKLIF
few	TRDV2	TRDD3	TRDJ3	TGTGCCTGTGACACCATTTCCTTAGGGGGATCCAAAAGCTCCTGGGACACCCGACAGATGTTTTTC	CACDTISLGGSKSSWDTRQMFF
few	TRDV2	TRDD3	TRDJ3	TGTGCCTGTGACAAACTGGGGGATACGCCGGTCTCCTGGGACACCCGACAGATGTTTTTC	CACDKLGDTPVSWDTRQMFF
few	TRDV2	TRDD3	TRDJ3	TGTGCCTGTGACACCTCTGGGGGATACGCCTCCTGGGACACCCGACAGATGTTTTTC	CACDTSGGYASWDTRQMFF
-	TRDV2	-	TRDJ1	TGTGCCTGTGACACTGTGGCTCACACCGATAAACTCATCTTT	CACDTVAHTDKLIF
-	TRDV2	TRDD3	TRDJ3	TGTGCCTGTGATGGGGATAGCTCCTGGGACACCCGACAGATGTTTTTC	CACDGDSSWDTRQMFF
few	TRDV2	TRDD3	TRDJ3	TGTGCCTGCGACGCTGGGGGATACGGCTCCTGGGACACCCGACAGATGTTTTTC	CACDAGGYGSWDTRQMFF
few	TRDV3	-	TRDJ1	TGTGCCTTTAGTACCTCCCTTAGCGAGGAGGGCCCTGACACCGATAAACTCATCTTT	CAFSTSLSEEGPDTDKLIF
-	TRDV2	TRDD3	TRDJ1	TGTGCCTGTGACGGGCTGGGGGATAGGAACGATAAACTCATCTTT	CACDGLGDRNDKLIF
few	TRDV2	TRDD3	TRDJ1	TGTGCCTGTGACCCCAGGGACCCGGGGGGATACACCGATAAACTCATCTTT	CACDPRDPGGYTDKLIF
-	TRDV2	-	TRDJ3	TGTGCCTGTGACACCGTTGGCTCCTGGGACACCCGACAGACGTTTTTC	CACDTVGSWDTRQTFF